This T cell receptor beta chain appears in the sequencing data of a study of vaccination and CD4 T cells after COVID-19. Treatment noted: approximately nine-day PBMC culture with coronavirus spike peptide pools or control peptides (ViraFEST assay). A note on this clonotype: What it binds is not known.

The study sequenced cultured CD4+ T cell DNA using the Oncomine TCR Beta short-read assay. TCRdb used MiXCR to reprocess the PCR reads, holding one entry per CDR3 protein. The sample lists around 20,000 distinct CDR3 sequences; approximately 53% were seen once. The CDR3 runs to 16 residues. The chain has TRBV12-2 and TRBJ2-4; the table's D call, TRBD2, has no DNA check behind it. TRBV12-2 is classified as a pseudogene. The TCR originated in a human donor who had recovered from COVID-19. Source: CD4+ T cells from blood, cultured in vitro, taken before SARS-CoV-2 vaccination. CDR3 nucleotides: TGTGCAAGTCGCTTGTTGGGGCTAGTAGTTGTGAACATTCAGTACTTC. It specifies CASRLLGLVVVNIQYF.